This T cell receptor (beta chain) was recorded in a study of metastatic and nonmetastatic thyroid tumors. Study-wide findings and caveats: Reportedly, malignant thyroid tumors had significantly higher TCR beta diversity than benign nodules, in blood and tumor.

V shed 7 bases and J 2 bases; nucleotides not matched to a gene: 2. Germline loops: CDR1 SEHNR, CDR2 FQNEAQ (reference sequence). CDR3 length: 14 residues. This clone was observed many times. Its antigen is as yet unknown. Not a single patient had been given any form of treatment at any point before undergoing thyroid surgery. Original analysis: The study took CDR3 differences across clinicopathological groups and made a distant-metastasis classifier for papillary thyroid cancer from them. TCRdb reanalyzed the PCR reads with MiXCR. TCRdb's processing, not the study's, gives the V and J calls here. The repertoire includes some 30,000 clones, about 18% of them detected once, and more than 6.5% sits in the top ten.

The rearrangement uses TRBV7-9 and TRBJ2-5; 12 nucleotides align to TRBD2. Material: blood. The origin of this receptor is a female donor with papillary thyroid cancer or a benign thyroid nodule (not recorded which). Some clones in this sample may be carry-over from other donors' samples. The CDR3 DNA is TGTGCCAGCAAGACTAGCGGGAGACAAGAGACCCAGTACTTC. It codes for CASKTSGRQETQYF.